This T cell receptor beta chain originates from a study of spatial heterogeneity in lung cancer. Study-wide context: Raw sequencing reads included, on average, more than eight appearances of each unique TCR and UMI combination. Notes on the study in general: Counts of expanded intratumoral alpha and beta TCRs tracked tumor mutation counts.

The time point: sample taken at primary tumor resection. The donors, around 71 patients with untreated early-stage non-small cell lung cancer, provided the samples. On each TCR cDNA molecule, a unique molecular identifier was present. TCRdb recomputed calls from the 5' RACE reads with MiXCR, one row per CDR3 protein. The data contain approximately 7,500 distinct CDR3 sequences, 3% to 4% of them singletons. The table lists this clonotype with many counts. What it binds is unknown. Looked up from germline, CDR1 is DFQATT and CDR2 is SNEGSKA (reference sequence). This CDR3 has 16 residues. Trimming cost V 1 base and J 2 bases, with 18 bases left between them.

V usage is TRBV20-1 and J usage is TRBJ2-7; D is possibly TRBD2 (6 bases). The sample here was lung tumor tissue, taken at surgery. This receptor was identified in a male donor with early-stage non-small cell lung cancer. CDR3 coding DNA: TGCAGTGCTAGAGGGTACCCGGGGGAAGGCCCCTACGAGCAGTACTTC. Translated, it gives CSARGYPGEGPYEQYF.